This T cell receptor beta chain was observed in a study of early T cells in non-severe SARS-CoV-2 infection (dated by TCRdb to the early 2020s). Regarding the complete study: Bulk RNA from unsorted whole blood was used for TCR sequencing, so alpha and beta chains could not be paired. The research as a whole found: VDJdb matching was skewed toward anti-spike CD8 responses and likely underestimated virus-specific expansions by missing private and CD4 specificities.

Libraries were constructed by 5' RACE. TCRdb records NextSeq 500 as the sequencer. In the TCR library protocol, unique molecular identifiers were attached to individual cDNA molecules to correct for PCR bias and sequencing error. Both TCR alpha and beta chains were sequenced, and tight co-correlation was observed between alpha and beta sequence abundances in each sample. The source study handled its data this way. V gene, J gene and CDR3 annotation of TCR sequences was performed with Decombinator V4. Expanded TCRs were defined as changing significantly between any two time points under a Poisson model with p below 0.0001. TCR abundances were normalised to the total number of TCRs sequenced per sample and were expressed as counts per million. TRAV1-2 paired with TRAJ12, TRAJ20 or TRAJ33 defined MAIT TCRs, while TRAV10 paired with TRAJ18 defined iNKT TCRs. VDJdb, accessed 1 November 2021, was searched for CMV, EBV and SARS-CoV-2 annotated TCRs, excluding TCRs annotated for multiple antigens. TCRdb itself trimmed the public reads at Q25 with fastp, ran MiXCR and retained productive beta chains. CDR3 protein duplicates are merged, each entry listing the most common genes and DNA. TCRdb's processing, not the study's, gives the V and J calls here. The sample table records 66,000 or so distinct CDR3 sequences; about 13% of these occur just once. Roughly 8.3% of the sample is held by the ten biggest clonotypes.

Points on this clonotype: Which antigen it targets is not known. One base away there is no much larger clone; base qualities are not given.

A case-control design nested within a healthcare worker cohort in London, UK, was used, with weekly nasopharyngeal swab PCR tests and blood sampling performed. Between 23 and 31 March 2020, the week of the UK lockdown, healthcare workers were enrolled and then followed up weekly for as long as 16 weeks. The CDR3 covers 17 residues, taking in both the cysteine and the phenylalanine. Solely the CDR3 DNA is kept, with 51 bases framed from the first base. The junction carries 19 bases between V and J, which are trimmed by 7 bases and 0 bases respectively. Via the germline V gene, CDR1 is MDHEN and CDR2 SYDVKM.

The origin of this receptor is an adult who was a healthcare worker with PCR-confirmed SARS-CoV-2 infection or an uninfected control (not recorded which). The sequence joins TRBV28 to TRBJ1-3; the D gene remains uncertain. Sequenced sample: whole blood. The nucleotide sequence is given as TGTGCCAGCAACTCACCCGTAGATTGGGGCTCTGGAAACACCATATATTTT. Its protein reads: CASNSPVDWGSGNTIYF.